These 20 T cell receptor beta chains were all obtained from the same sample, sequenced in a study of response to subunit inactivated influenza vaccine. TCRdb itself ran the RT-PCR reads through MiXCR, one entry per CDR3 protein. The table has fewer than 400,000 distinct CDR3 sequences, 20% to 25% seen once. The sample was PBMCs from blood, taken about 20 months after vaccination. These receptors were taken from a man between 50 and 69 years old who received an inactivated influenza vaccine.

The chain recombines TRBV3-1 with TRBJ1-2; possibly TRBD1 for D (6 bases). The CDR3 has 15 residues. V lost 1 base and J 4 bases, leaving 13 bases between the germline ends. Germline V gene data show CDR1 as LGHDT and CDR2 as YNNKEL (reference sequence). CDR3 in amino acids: CASSQAGGQGYGYTF. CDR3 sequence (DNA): TGTGCCAGCAGCCAAGCGGGGGGGCAGGGCTATGGCTACACCTTC.

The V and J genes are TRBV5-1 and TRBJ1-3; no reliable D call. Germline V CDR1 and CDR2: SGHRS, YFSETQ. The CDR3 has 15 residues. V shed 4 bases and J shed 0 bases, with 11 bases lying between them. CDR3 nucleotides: TGCGCCAGCAGCCCGTGGGATATCTCTGGAAACACCATATATTTT. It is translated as CASSPWDISGNTIYF.

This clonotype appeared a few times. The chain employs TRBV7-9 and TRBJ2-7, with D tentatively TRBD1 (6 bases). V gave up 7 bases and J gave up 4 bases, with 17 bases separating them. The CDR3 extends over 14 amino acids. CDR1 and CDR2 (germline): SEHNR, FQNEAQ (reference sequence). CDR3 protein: CASIPTGSSYEQYF. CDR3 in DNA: TGTGCCAGCATCCCGACAGGCTCGTCGTACGAGCAGTACTTC.

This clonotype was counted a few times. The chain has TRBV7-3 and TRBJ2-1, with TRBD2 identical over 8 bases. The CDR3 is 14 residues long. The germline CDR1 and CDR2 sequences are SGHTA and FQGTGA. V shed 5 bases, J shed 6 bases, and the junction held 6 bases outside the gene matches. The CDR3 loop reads CASSRGLGGNEQFF. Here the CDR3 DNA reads TGTGCCAGCAGCCGGGGACTAGGGGGCAATGAGCAGTTCTTC.

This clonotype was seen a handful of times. In nucleotides, the CDR3 is TGTGCCAGCAGTTATCGCGGCGGGGGGGCAGATACGCAGTATTTT. This codes for CASSYRGGGADTQYF. The rearrangement uses TRBV12-3 or TRBV12-4 and TRBJ2-3, with TRBD2 matching 9 bases. The ends lost 4 bases at V and 4 bases at J; junction bases unmatched: 6. The CDR3 runs 15 residues.

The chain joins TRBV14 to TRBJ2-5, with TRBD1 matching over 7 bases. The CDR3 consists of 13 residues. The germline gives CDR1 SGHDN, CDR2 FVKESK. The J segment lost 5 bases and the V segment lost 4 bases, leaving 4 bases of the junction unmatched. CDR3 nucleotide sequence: TGTGCCAGCAGCCGTAACAGGGGTGAGACCCAGTACTTC. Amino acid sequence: CASSRNRGETQYF.

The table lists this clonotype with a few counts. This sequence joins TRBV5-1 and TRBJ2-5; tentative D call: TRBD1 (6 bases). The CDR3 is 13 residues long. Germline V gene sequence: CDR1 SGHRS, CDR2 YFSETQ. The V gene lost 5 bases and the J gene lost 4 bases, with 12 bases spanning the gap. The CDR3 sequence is CASSATGPETQYF. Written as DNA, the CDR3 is TGCGCCAGCAGTGCCACAGGGCCAGAGACCCAGTACTTC.

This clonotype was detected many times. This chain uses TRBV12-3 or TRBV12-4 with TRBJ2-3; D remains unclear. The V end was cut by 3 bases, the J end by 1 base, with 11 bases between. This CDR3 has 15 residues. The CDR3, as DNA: TGTGCCAGCAGTTTTACCAGCTACGGCACAGATACGCAGTATTTT. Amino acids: CASSFTSYGTDTQYF.

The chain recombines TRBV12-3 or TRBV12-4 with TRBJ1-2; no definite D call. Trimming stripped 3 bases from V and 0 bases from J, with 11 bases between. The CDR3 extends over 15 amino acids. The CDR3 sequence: CASSFGPGTNYGYTF. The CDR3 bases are TGTGCCAGCAGTTTTGGTCCGGGTACTAACTATGGCTACACCTTC.

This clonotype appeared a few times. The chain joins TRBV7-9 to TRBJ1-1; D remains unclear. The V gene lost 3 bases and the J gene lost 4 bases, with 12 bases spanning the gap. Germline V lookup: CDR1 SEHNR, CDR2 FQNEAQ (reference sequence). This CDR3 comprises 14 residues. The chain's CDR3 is CASSLAGTPTEAFF. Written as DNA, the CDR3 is TGTGCCAGCAGCTTGGCGGGCACTCCCACTGAAGCTTTCTTT.

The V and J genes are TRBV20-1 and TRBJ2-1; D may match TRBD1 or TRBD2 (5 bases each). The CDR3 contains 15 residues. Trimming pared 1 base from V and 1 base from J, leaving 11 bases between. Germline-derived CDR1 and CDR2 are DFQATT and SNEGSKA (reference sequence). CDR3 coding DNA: TGCAGTGCTAGAGGGGGGAGCAGGTCCTACAATGAGCAGTTCTTC. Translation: CSARGGSRSYNEQFF.

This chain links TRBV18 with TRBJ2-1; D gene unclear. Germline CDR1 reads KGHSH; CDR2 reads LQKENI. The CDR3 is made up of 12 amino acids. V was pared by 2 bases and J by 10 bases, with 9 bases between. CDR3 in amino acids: CASSPDPTEQFF. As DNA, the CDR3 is TGTGCCAGCTCACCAGATCCGACAGAGCAGTTCTTC.

This CDR3 reads CASSSVGSITEAFF. The DNA for the CDR3 is TGTGCCAGCAGCTCCGTGGGTAGTATCACTGAAGCTTTCTTT. This chain joins TRBV9 and TRBJ1-1; D gene ambiguous. The CDR3 is 14 amino acids. Germline V CDR1 and CDR2: SGDLS, YYNGEE. Trimming took 4 bases from V and 4 from J, leaving 14 bases between them.

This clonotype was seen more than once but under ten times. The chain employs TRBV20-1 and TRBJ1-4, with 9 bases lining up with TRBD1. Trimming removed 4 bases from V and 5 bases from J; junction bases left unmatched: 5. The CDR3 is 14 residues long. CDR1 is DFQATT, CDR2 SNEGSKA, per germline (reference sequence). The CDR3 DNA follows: TGCAGTGCTAAAGACAGGGGGAGAAATGAAAAACTGTTTTTT. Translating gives CSAKDRGRNEKLFF.

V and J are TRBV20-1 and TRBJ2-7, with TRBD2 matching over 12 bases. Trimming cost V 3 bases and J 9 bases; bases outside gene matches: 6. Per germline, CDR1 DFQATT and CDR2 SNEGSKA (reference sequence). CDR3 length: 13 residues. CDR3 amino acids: CSASLAGGPVQYF. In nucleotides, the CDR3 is TGCAGTGCTAGCCTAGCGGGAGGGCCGGTGCAGTACTTC.

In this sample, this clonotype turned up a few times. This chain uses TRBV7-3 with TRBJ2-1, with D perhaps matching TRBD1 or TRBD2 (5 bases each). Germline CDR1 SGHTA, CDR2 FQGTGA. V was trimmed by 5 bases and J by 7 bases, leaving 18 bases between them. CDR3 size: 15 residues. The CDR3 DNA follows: TGTGCCAGCAGCCCTTTTGGGGGAGAAGGAAATGAGCAGTTCTTC. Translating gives CASSPFGGEGNEQFF.

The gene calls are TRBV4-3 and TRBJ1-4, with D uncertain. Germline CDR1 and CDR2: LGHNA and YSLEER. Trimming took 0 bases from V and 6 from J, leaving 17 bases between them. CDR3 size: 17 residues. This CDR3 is CASSQDLITGRDEKLFF. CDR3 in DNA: TGCGCCAGCAGCCAAGATCTCATCACGGGGAGGGATGAAAAACTGTTTTTT.

The CDR3 loop is CSVATLAGDTDTQYF. In nucleotides, the CDR3 is TGCAGCGTTGCCACGCTAGCGGGGGACACAGATACGCAGTATTTT. The chain joins TRBV29-1 to TRBJ2-3; TRBD2 matches at 10 bases. The trim removed 4 bases at V and 2 bases at J, leaving 6 bases unmatched. The CDR3 extends over 15 amino acids. Germline assignment: CDR1 SQVTM and CDR2 ANQGSEA.

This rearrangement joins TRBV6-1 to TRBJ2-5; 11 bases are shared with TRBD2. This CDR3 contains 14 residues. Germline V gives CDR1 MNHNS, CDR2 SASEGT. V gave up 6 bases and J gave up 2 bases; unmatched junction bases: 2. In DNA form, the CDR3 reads TGTGCCAGCAGATCTAGCGGGGGGCAAGAGACCCAGTACTTC. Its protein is CASRSSGGQETQYF.

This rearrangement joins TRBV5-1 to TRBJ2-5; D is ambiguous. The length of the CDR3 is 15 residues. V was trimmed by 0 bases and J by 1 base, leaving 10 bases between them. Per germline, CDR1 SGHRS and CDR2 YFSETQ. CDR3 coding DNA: TGCGCCAGCAGCTTGGCTACTATCGTCCAAGAGACCCAGTACTTC. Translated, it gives CASSLATIVQETQYF.